This T cell receptor (beta chain) is from a study of cytomegalovirus exposure and HLA in healthy donors (dated by TCRdb to about 2017). As for the study more broadly: An earlier analysis of approximately 590 of the donors reported about 250 Gb of sequence data and 100 million to 140 million unique TCR beta sequences from about 200 million T cells. The study was designed to test whether signatures of past pathogen exposure could be identified by cataloging public T cell receptors. Donor age, sex, ethnicity and CMV serostatus were compiled together with the repertoire data. An early release that covered about 600 HLA-typed donors contained 250 to 350 gigabases of sequencing data and about 84 million unique TCR sequences. In the later analysis, no new phenotypic data were used to find candidate immune exposures; instead, reliance was placed on TCR beta sequences and their occurrence across donors. Of the approximately 400 genotyped donors, about 80% fell in the genetic ancestry cluster associated with self-reported Caucasian donors. An earlier analysis of more than 450 of the donors used high-throughput TCR beta sequencing to judge whether each TCR beta V gene segment behaved as functional or pseudogenic. A later analysis re-examined previously published TCR beta repertoires from about 700 donors and added high-resolution HLA genotyping to investigate patterns of TCR occurrence. On average, roughly 240,000 unique TCR beta nucleotide sequences were sequenced per donor among 350 to 400 genotyped donors of the cohort, with approximately 18% of those sequences being non-productive. High-throughput TCR immunosequencing, statistical association of individual TCRs with disease status, and machine learning were combined to predict cytomegalovirus infection status. Roughly five DR-DQ haplotypes were handled as single units for association and clustering, since linkage in the cohort was strong. The T cell repertoires of 666 subjects were profiled by immunosequencing and related to cytomegalovirus serostatus. The number of typed donors differed by locus: about 620-630 for A, B, C, DRB1 and DQB1; 500 to 550 for DQA1; around 610 for DPA1; and 400 to 480 for DPB1. A later genetic analysis took genome-wide SNP genotypes for about 65% of the 666 donors and used that subset as a discovery cohort. All discovery cohort repertoires had been generated using a single sequencing platform. A separate validation cohort of roughly 110 different subjects was used in addition to the roughly 670-subject first cohort. Class I and class II HLA loci were covered by the typing at four-digit resolution.

The germline V gene (reference sequence) specifies SEHNR as CDR1 and FQNEAQ as CDR2. Taken from cysteine to phenylalanine, the CDR3 has 16 residues. Left in the record is the CDR3 DNA by itself, 48 bases read in frame from the first base. The cohort consisted of hundreds of healthy bone marrow donors. At the time of sampling, all cohort members were nominally healthy, though unrecorded immune exposures were likely present. The donor tested CMV seronegative, placing the donor among the roughly 400 seronegative members of the cohort. A peripheral blood sample was collected from each donor, and TCR beta sequencing was performed on peripheral blood mononuclear cells. Genomic DNA was extracted from the blood cell samples with the Qiagen DNeasy Blood Extraction Kit. What the authors observed across the whole study: A further reported finding was that TCR beta sequences accurately predicted the HLA-A and HLA-B alleles for most subjects in the first cohort. Correlated functional status among segregating V segments might be attributable to linkage disequilibrium, but an unknown experimental factor could not be ruled out. Because some donors lacked HLA typing at each locus, the association tests relied only on the typed subset. In a later genetic analysis, a missense DCLRE1C variant was associated with V-gene and J-gene trimming of TCR beta chains, and the association was replicated in an independent cohort. Some IMGT-functional V segments, including TRBV6-2 and TRBV6-3, could not be told apart with the 87-base-pair reads, so those segments were excluded. The study listed 164 TCR beta chains as associated with cytomegalovirus. In a later genetic analysis, fewer N-insertions in productive TCRs were reported among donors in an Asian-associated ancestry cluster than the roughly 670-donor mean. Presence/absence analyses assumed roughly uniform sequencing depth across donors, an assumption that may not hold. Broadly in line with IMGT annotations, most TCR beta V segments showed up in productive rearrangements about 87% or about 30% of the time in an earlier analysis of about 500 of the donors. A few of the identified cytomegalovirus-associated TCR beta chains were confirmed in vitro to be specific for cytomegalovirus antigens. It was suggested by the authors that the approach could potentially be generalized to other disease states and immunological phenotypes. In a later analysis, most CMV-associated TCR beta chains were found to appear HLA-restricted, with HLA associations seemingly driven largely by CMV exposure. For the cohort, immune exposure information was limited to CMV serostatus. The classifier was reported to diagnose cytomegalovirus status with high specificity and sensitivity in both the original and validation cohorts. The earlier analysis of some 540 of the donors excluded approximately 15 rarely observed V segments, including chromosome 9 orphons, because counts were too low. In a later analysis, HLA-associated TCR beta chains were found to be more clonally expanded and to have lower generation probabilities than equally common non-associated chains. In a later analysis, some 18,000 TCR beta sequences were associated with specific HLA alleles at a false discovery rate of 0.05. Most TCR sequences were observed very rarely across donors, whereas some public TCRs were present in many individuals. A later analysis reported that several top co-occurrence clusters appeared linked to parvovirus B19, influenza, CMV and Epstein-Barr virus. This cohort had only TCR beta chains sequenced, and the lack of alpha or paired-chain data limited which features could be detected. Strong co-occurrence of HLA alleles, especially DR and DQ, made assigning TCR associations to individual alleles difficult. A cluster of highly shared sequence variants was judged likely to be a technical artifact of the sequencing pipeline. In a later analysis, TCR association rates were found to vary across HLA loci, with the most associated TCRs seen for DRB1 alleles and the fewest for HLA-C alleles.

As concerns this clone: Its target antigen remains unknown. One end of the junction does not line up with germline, which may come from a read error.

Library preparation used the immunoSEQ multiplex PCR assay. A mixture of 60 forward primers for TCR Vbeta segments and 13 reverse primers for TCR Jbeta segments was used in the multiplex PCR. A multiplex PCR assay on genomic DNA amplified the CDR3 region of rearranged TCR beta genes. Amplified TCR beta libraries were sequenced as 87-base-pair reads on the Illumina HiSeq System. Turning to the authors' computational methods: Across the 500 to 700 repertoires, a later analysis counted around 80 million unique TCR beta chains, roughly 11 million of which were shared by at least two donors. Raw reads were error-corrected and collapsed into unique sequences by a nearest-neighbor algorithm in which closely related sequences were merged to remove PCR and sequencing errors. To assign V, D and J gene segments, CDR3 sequences were aligned to IMGT reference sequences. For a sequence to be retained, a match of at least six nucleotides was required to both a V gene segment and a J gene segment. Rearrangements were classified as productive when the CDR3 lacked stop codons and remained in frame with V and J, and all other rearrangements were classified as non-productive. CDR3 was defined according to IMGT convention as the region running from the second conserved V-encoded cysteine to the conserved J-encoded phenylalanine. The earlier analysis of about 590 of the donors excluded sequences that lacked an unambiguous match to a single V gene segment. An earlier analysis of 500 to 700 of the donors classified V segments as functional when productive rearrangements were above 56.7% and as segregating when the standard deviation between donors was above 5%. A statistical classification framework was built to diagnose cytomegalovirus status from the catalog of TCR beta chain sequences. In a later analysis, V and J genes were assigned by comparing TCR nucleotide sequences against IMGT/GENE-DB human TR gene sequences. The TCRdist pipeline was used in a later analysis to assign CDR3 sequences and most-parsimonious VDJ recombination scenarios. In a later analysis, each TCR beta chain was defined by its CDR3 amino acid sequence together with its V-gene family, and reads lacking a unique V-gene family were excluded. To address suspected cross-contamination and a sequencing artifact, a later analysis removed 592 highly shared, low-generation-probability nucleotide sequences. A later analysis calculated a clonal expansion index for each public chain from normalized within-repertoire ranks of inferred template counts. In a later analysis, generation probabilities were computed with a VDJ recombination model fitted to out-of-frame rearrangements, and the resulting probabilities were checked against IGoR. Hypergeometric tests were used in a later analysis to score TCR-TCR, TCR-HLA and TCR-CMV co-occurrence, with a repertoire-size bias correction applied to the TCR pairs. A later analysis estimated false discovery rates by permuting HLA or CMV assignments 20 times. A later analysis grouped co-occurring TCRs with DBSCAN, adding TCRdist sequence similarity when clustering within HLA-allele-positive subsets. Repertoires with fewer than 30,000 or more than 120,000 public chains, plus five repertoires with anomalous nucleotide sharing, were excluded from co-occurrence clustering. Not all clones reach the TCRdb copy of this immuneACCESS table, which keeps in-frame sequences only. Checked studies attribute under half of the gap to unresolved V genes and leave the rest unexplained. The V and J calls and the clone size are those of that table, but D and trimming were determined from the DNA. The sample profile shows fewer than 200,000 clones; more than 65% of them were found once. The top ten clones comprise 2.9% of the sample.

The sequenced material came from PBMCs. The receptor was derived from a female donor in good health and CMV-seronegative. The V and J genes are TRBV7-9 and TRBJ2-2; the central 11 bases match TRBD2. This receptor has the CDR3 CSSSHLSGRETGELFF. The DNA sequence is as follows: TGTTCCAGCAGCCATCTTAGCGGGAGGGAGACCGGGGAGCTGTTTTTT. The CDR3, completed at both ends by the reference TRBV7-9 and TRBJ2-2 genes, gives the full variable domain DTGVSQNPRHKITKRGQNVTFRCDPISEHNRLYWYRQTLGQGPEFLTYFQNEAQLEKSRLLSDRFSAERPKGSFSTLEIQRTEQGDSAMYLCSSSHLSGRETGELFFGEGSRLTVL.